The 2 T cell receptor beta chains listed next were all sequenced from one sample in a study of blood T cell repertoires in COVID-19. Repertoires were generated with immunoSEQ multiplex PCR, while TCRdb's copy carries only in-frame clones and drops some. This table has some 390,000 clones, more than 80% appearing once. Sequencing input: PBMCs or T cells enriched from blood (not recorded which). These receptors originate from a man aged 25 to 40 who had recovered from COVID-19.

The rearrangement uses TRBV7-9 and TRBJ2-7; D might be TRBD2 (5 bases). Germline CDR1 reads SEHNR; CDR2 reads FQNEAQ (reference sequence). V was trimmed by 7 bases and J by 0 bases, leaving 13 bases between them. This CDR3 has 14 amino acids. CDR3 sequence (DNA): TGTGCCAGCACCCCTTTAGGGAGCTCCTACGAGCAGTACTTC. Protein product: CASTPLGSSYEQYF.

This chain links TRBV19 with TRBJ1-3; weak D call: TRBD1 (5 bases). With 7 bases removed from V and 0 bases from J, the gap between germline ends came to 16 bases. The CDR3 length is 16 residues. Germline assignment: CDR1 LNHDA and CDR2 SQIVND (reference sequence). The CDR3 DNA reads as TGTGCCAGTATCCCCGGGCAGGGCCTCTCTGGAAACACCATATATTTT. This sequence encodes CASIPGQGLSGNTIYF.